What follows describes a single TCR beta chain. The sample comes from a study of blood T cell repertoires in COVID-19. Study-wide background: Some COVID-19 samples were acute and others convalescent; all came from the United States, Italy and Spain. In each case, the material was cDNA or gDNA derived from T cells, B-cell-depleted T cells, or PBMCs.

The length of the CDR3 is 14 residues. Trimming took off 4 bases at V and 4 bases at J, with 11 bases between the two ends. CDR1 LGHDT and CDR2 YNNKEL come from the germline V gene (reference sequence). Per the study methods: Amplification from reference gene primers served as the basis for estimated nucleated cell counts. TCRdb's table, derived via immunoSEQ multiplex PCR, lists solely in-frame clones and lacks some. Clonal size and the V and J genes are those of that table, whereas D and trimming came from the DNA. The table records about 190,000 clones, nearly 90% of them present only once. Sequences were obtained from peripheral blood. J is TRBJ2-1 and V is TRBV3-1 (or the pseudogene TRBV3-2); D not resolved. The source of this sequence is a middle-aged man with acute or convalescent COVID-19. The CDR3 DNA is TGTGCCAGCAGCCGCCACGACGGGTACAATGAGCAGTTCTTC. Its translation: CASSRHDGYNEQFF.